This T cell receptor (beta chain) was sequenced during a study of blood T cell repertoires in COVID-19. Study in general: Both acute and convalescent COVID-19 samples were obtained from the United States, Italy and Spain.

Repertoires were generated with immunoSEQ multiplex PCR, while TCRdb's copy carries only in-frame clones and drops some. The top ten hold 1.4% to 1.5% of the sample, which has 430,000 or so clones, approximately 91% seen once. CDR3 length equals 15 residues. The V end lost 6 bases, the J end lost 8 bases, and 19 bases lay between the germline ends. CDR1 and CDR2 (germline): WSHSY, SAAADI. Enrolled through a virtual design, the participants were between 18 and 89 years of age and came from under 25 US areas. Donors were grouped by their self-reported clinical history. Sequences were obtained from PBMCs or T cells enriched from blood (not recorded which). This receptor was identified in a woman between 18 and 29 years old who had been exposed to COVID-19. The rearrangement uses TRBV10-2 and TRBJ1-4; D might be TRBD1 (6 bases). The chain's CDR3 is CASREQGGIGEKLFF. In DNA form, the CDR3 reads TGCGCCAGCAGGGAGCAAGGGGGAATAGGCGAAAAACTGTTTTTT.